This T cell receptor beta chain appears in the sequencing data of a study of T cell repertoires in cytomegalovirus infection. Overall study: Based on public TCR beta signatures, there were indications of CMV infection and of a matching HLA type.

For this clonotype: Its antigen is undetermined.

One entry per CDR3 protein, called by TCRdb with MiXCR from the reads. The sample lists 230,000 or so distinct CDR3 sequences; about 18% were seen once. Whole-study results and caveats: It was HLA-C-restricted CMV-specific TCR beta clonotypes that dominated the response ex vivo. Identification of carriers of CMV plus the relevant HLA was achieved through cumulative public TCR beta family frequency.

The V gene lost 6 bases and the J gene lost 4 bases, with 15 bases spanning the gap. The CDR3 consists of 14 residues. Germline CDR1 MDHEN, CDR2 SYDVKM. The receptor's source is a human donor in good health (CMV status not recorded). Some clones in this sample may be carry-over from other donors' samples. The chain employs TRBV28 and TRBJ2-5, with D tentatively TRBD2 (6 bases). The specimen was CD8+ T cells from PBMCs. Here the CDR3 reads CASSPPRERETQYF. The DNA of the CDR3 is TGTGCCAGCAGCCCGCCTCGGGAGCGAGAGACCCAGTACTTC. The full variable domain, in which reference TRBV28 and TRBJ2-5 provide the parts outside the CDR3, is DVKVTQSSRYLVKRTGEKVFLECVQDMDHENMFWYRQDPGLGLRLIYFSYDVKMKEKGDIPEGYSVSREKKERFSLILESASTNQTSMYLCASSPPRERETQYFGPGTRLLVL.